Listed here are 13 T cell receptor beta chains from one sample, sequenced in a study of CD8+CD57+ T cells in acquired aplastic anemia. According to the study, genomic DNA was the template for TCR beta VDJ and CDR3 profiling. A single record per CDR3 protein comes from TCRdb applying MiXCR to the reads. The data show over 150,000 distinct CDR3 sequences, 50% to 55% seen once. Sequenced: sorted CD4+, CD8+, or CD8+CD57+ T cells (not recorded which) from PBMCs. These receptor sequences come from a human donor in good health, serving as a control.

The chain recombines TRBV12-3 or TRBV12-4 with TRBJ1-1, with 7 bases matching TRBD1. The CDR3 has 14 amino acids. J gave up 4 bases and V 5 bases, and 7 bases lay outside the gene matches. CDR3 sequence reads: CASSQTGLSTEAFF. As DNA, the CDR3 is TGTGCCAGCAGTCAGACAGGGCTGAGCACTGAAGCTTTCTTT.

The chain carries TRBV20-1 and TRBJ1-2; 7 bases line up with TRBD1. CDR1 and CDR2 (germline): DFQATT, SNEGSKA (reference sequence). This CDR3 is built from 13 residues. V shed 3 bases and J 12 bases; nucleotides not matched to a gene: 13. CDR3 loop: CSASPGQVGGNTF. The CDR3 nucleotides read TGCAGTGCTAGCCCAGGACAGGTCGGAGGAAACACCTTC.

The rearrangement joins TRBV7-9 to TRBJ2-3, with D perhaps matching TRBD2 (6 bases). The V gene's germline CDR1 is SEHNR and CDR2 FQNEAQ (reference sequence). Trimming stripped 4 bases from V and 2 bases from J, with 16 bases between. The length of the CDR3 is 16 residues. CDR3 sequence: CASSSSGTGNTDTQYF. DNA of the CDR3: TGTGCCAGCAGCTCCTCCGGGACTGGTAACACAGATACGCAGTATTTT.

V and J are TRBV15 and TRBJ2-5; D is possibly TRBD1 or TRBD2 (6 bases each). With 3 bases removed from V and 9 bases from J, the gap between germline ends came to 23 bases. Per the germline V gene, CDR1 is LNHNV and CDR2 is YYDKDF (reference sequence). The CDR3 runs to 16 residues. CDR3 sequence: CATSRDRGPELNPQYF. In DNA, the CDR3 is TGTGCCACCAGCAGGGATCGGGGGCCGGAACTTAATCCCCAGTACTTC.

This clonotype was observed a few times. This chain joins TRBV27 and TRBJ2-7, with D tentatively TRBD2 (6 bases). CDR3 size: 15 residues. Germline values: CDR1 MNHEY, CDR2 SMNVEV (reference sequence). Trimming removed 2 bases at V and 0 bases at J, with 11 bases between. The CDR3 coding sequence is TGTGCCAGCAGTTTACATATCGGGGGCTCCTACGAGCAGTACTTC. Translating it yields CASSLHIGGSYEQYF.

The chain recombines TRBV7-3 with TRBJ2-1, with D possibly TRBD2 on 5 matching bases. The CDR3 is 13 residues long. Trimming removed 5 bases at V and 7 bases at J, with 12 bases between. Germline V gene data show CDR1 as SGHTA and CDR2 as FQGTGA. CDR3 loop: CASSTLPGNEQFF. CDR3 DNA sequence: TGTGCCAGCAGCACCCTACCGGGGAATGAGCAGTTCTTC.

This clonotype was seen many times. CDR3 in DNA: TGTGCCACCACTCAGGGGGCGGGCACAGATACGCAGTATTTT. Its protein product is CATTQGAGTDTQYF. V gene TRBV5-4 combines with J gene TRBJ2-3; 8 positions match TRBD1. After removal of 9 bases from V and 1 base from J, the junction contained 7 bases not matched to a gene. Germline V lookup: CDR1 SGHNT, CDR2 YYREEE (reference sequence). The CDR3 has 14 residues.

This clonotype occurred many times. This chain connects TRBV11-2 to TRBJ1-1; D unresolved. The V and J ends lost 2 bases and 6 bases respectively, with 10 bases between them. Germline V gives CDR1 SGHAT, CDR2 FQNNGV. There are 13 residues in the CDR3. CDR3 bases: TGTGCCAGCAGCTTATTCCTGACCGCTGAAGCTTTCTTT. It yields the protein CASSLFLTAEAFF.

A single count supports this clonotype. The chain uses TRBV25-1 and TRBJ2-7, with D hard to call. The V end was cut by 4 bases, the J end by 7 bases, with 14 bases between. Per the germline V gene, CDR1 is MGHDK and CDR2 is SYGVNS. This CDR3 comprises 13 residues. In DNA, the CDR3 is TGTGCCAGCAGTGTCTCGGGTCTAGGGGAGCAGTACTTC. Translated: CASSVSGLGEQYF.

This clonotype came up a few times. The V gene is TRBV7-2, the J gene TRBJ2-5; tentatively, D is TRBD1 or TRBD2 (5 bases each). V dropped 5 bases and J dropped 5 bases, with 9 bases sitting between them. The CDR3 runs to 12 residues. Germline V gene data show CDR1 as SGHTA and CDR2 as FQGNSA. The CDR3: CASSPWGETQYF. The CDR3 nucleotides read TGTGCCAGCAGCCCCTGGGGGGAGACCCAGTACTTC.

Notes on this clonotype: It may be a read error: a sequence one base away is much more abundant. A read error is likely, as this CDR3 ends without the conserved phenylalanine or tryptophan. This chain connects TRBV12-3 or TRBV12-4 to TRBJ2-1, with a weak D call TRBD2 (6 bases). With 4 bases removed from V and 3 bases from J, the gap between germline ends came to 16 bases. The CDR3 contains 16 residues. The CDR3 loop reads CASSSKTSLVYNEQFS. The CDR3 nucleotides are TGTGCCAGCAGTTCCAAGACTAGTTTGGTCTACAATGAGCAGTTCTCC.

The chain combines TRBV7-3 with TRBJ2-7, with a weak D call TRBD2 (6 bases). The CDR3 is 14 residues long. V lost 5 bases and J lost 0, with 11 bases in between. Germline values: CDR1 SGHTA, CDR2 FQGTGA. CDR3 amino acids: CASSRGGVSYEQYF. The CDR3 DNA follows: TGTGCCAGCAGCCGAGGAGGGGTCTCCTACGAGCAGTACTTC.

J is TRBJ1-1 and V is TRBV7-9; D remains ambiguous. This CDR3 has 12 amino acids. Trimming pared 5 bases from V and 7 bases from J, leaving 11 bases between. Germline loops: CDR1 SEHNR, CDR2 FQNEAQ (reference sequence). The CDR3 protein is CASSVNDGEAFF. The CDR3 nucleotides are TGTGCCAGCAGCGTCAACGACGGTGAAGCTTTCTTT. Using reference TRBV7-9 and TRBJ1-1 for the parts outside the CDR3, the full variable domain is DTGVSQNPRHKITKRGQNVTFRCDPISEHNRLYWYRQTLGQGPEFLTYFQNEAQLEKSRLLSDRFSAERPKGSFSTLEIQRTEQGDSAMYLCASSVNDGEAFFGQGTRLTVV.